This is a list of T cell receptor beta chains from one sample in a study of T cells in localized non-small cell lung cancer. Profiled with immunoSEQ multiplex PCR; TCRdb holds only in-frame clones, not every one. The sample lists 35,000 to 40,000 clones; roughly 88% were seen once. This specimen was peripheral blood, taken before any cancer treatment. All receptors come from a woman aged 40 to 75 with stage I lung adenocarcinoma. Both conserved end residues are part of each CDR3. A D gene is named only where the DNA matches it firmly. Clone size appears in some rows only: once, few, many, or a class for an expanded clone.

TRBD2 NA TRBJ2-7 TRBV18 CASSPLAGGPGEQYF TGTGCCAGCTCACCACTAGCGGGAGGGCCGGGAGAGCAGTACTTC
TRBD1 NA TRBJ2-1 TRBV9 CASSGQGNNEQFF TGTGCCAGTTCGGGACAGGGGAACAATGAGCAGTTCTTC
TRBD1 NA TRBJ2-6 TRBV19 CASRTGTVNVLTF TGTGCCAGTAGAACCGGGACAGTCAACGTCCTGACTTTC
TRBD2 NA TRBJ2-1 TRBV11-3 CASSSGTSGSYNEQFF TGTGCCAGCAGCTCTGGGACTAGCGGGAGTTACAATGAGCAGTTCTTC
NA few TRBJ2-3 TRBV6-6 CAITRVAEITDTQYF TGTGCCATCACCCGGGTCGCCGAGATCACAGATACGCAGTATTTT
NA NA TRBJ2-1 TRBV11-3 CASTPGPAYNKQFF TGTGCCAGCACCCCGGGACCGGCCTACAATAAGCAGTTCTTC
NA NA TRBJ2-7 TRBV2 CASSEQLGAYEQYF TGTGCCAGCAGTGAACAGTTGGGAGCTTACGAGCAGTACTTC
TRBD1 few TRBJ1-1 TRBV28 CASTLTGVPSGAFF TGTGCCAGCACCCTGACAGGGGTGCCCTCCGGGGCTTTCTTT
NA NA TRBJ2-7 TRBV7-2 CASSPTLTPGYEQYF TGTGCCAGCAGCCCTACCCTCACCCCTGGCTACGAGCAGTACTTC
TRBD2 NA TRBJ2-7 TRBV6-6 CASSSPGLAGYEQYF TGTGCCAGCAGTTCCCCGGGACTAGCGGGATACGAGCAGTACTTC
NA few TRBJ2-7 TRBV9 CASSDGTGNNAYEQYF TGTGCCAGCAGCGATGGCACAGGAAATAATGCCTACGAGCAGTACTTC
TRBD1 NA TRBJ2-1 TRBV27 CASSFSGTGSLSQFF TGTGCCAGCAGTTTTTCCGGGACAGGGAGTCTTTCGCAGTTCTTC
TRBD2 NA TRBJ2-3 TRBV2 CASSWGLAGADTQYF TGTGCCAGCAGCTGGGGACTAGCGGGAGCAGATACGCAGTATTTT
NA NA TRBJ1-1 TRBV5-3 CASSIPNTEAFF TGTGCCAGCAGCATACCGAACACTGAAGCTTTCTTT
NA NA TRBJ2-7 TRBV21-1 CARRAGLLIAYEQYF TGTGCCAGAAGGGCGGGCCTCCTTATCGCCTACGAGCAGTACTTC
TRBD2 once TRBJ2-1 TRBV5-5 CASSLLAGANEQFF TGTGCCAGCAGCTTGCTAGCGGGGGCAAATGAGCAGTTCTTC
NA NA TRBJ1-5 TRBV18 CASSPPGQGNQPQHF TGTGCCAGCTCACCACCCGGGCAGGGGAATCAGCCCCAGCATTTT
TRBD1 NA TRBJ1-5 TRBV19 CASSSTGGRQPQHF TGTGCCAGTAGTTCCACAGGGGGGAGGCAGCCCCAGCATTTT
NA NA TRBJ2-3 TRBV9 CASSVTFGGGRTDTQYF TGTGCCAGCAGCGTAACGTTCGGGGGCGGCCGCACAGATACGCAGTATTTT
NA NA TRBJ1-2 TRBV10-3 CAISESWTANDYGYTF TGTGCCATCAGTGAGTCATGGACAGCGAACGACTATGGCTACACCTTC
NA NA TRBJ2-5 TRBV6-5 CASSSGLSAGGTQYF TGTGCCAGCAGTTCGGGACTATCGGCAGGGGGGACCCAGTACTTC
NA NA TRBJ1-2 TRBV2 CASSERGGGYTF TGTGCCAGCAGTGAACGGGGTGGTGGCTACACCTTC
NA NA TRBJ1-2 TRBV7-8 CASSGDSPNYGYTF TGTGCCAGCAGCGGGGACTCTCCTAACTATGGCTACACCTTC
NA NA TRBJ2-1 TRBV30 CAWRRGVANEQFF TGTGCCTGGCGACGAGGTGTCGCTAATGAGCAGTTCTTC
TRBD1 NA TRBJ1-3 TRBV6-5 CASSYMTGGSGNTIYF TGTGCCAGCAGTTACATGACAGGGGGTTCTGGAAACACCATATATTTT
NA NA TRBJ1-5 TRBV23-1 CASSHPASPQHF TGCGCCAGCAGTCATCCGGCCTCTCCCCAGCATTTT
NA NA TRBJ2-3 TRBV5-1 CASSSPGSDTQYF TGCGCCAGCAGCTCTCCCGGATCAGATACGCAGTATTTT
TRBD2 once TRBJ2-1 TRBV7-9 CASSPPGLAGSNEQFF TGTGCCAGCAGCCCACCGGGACTAGCGGGAAGTAATGAGCAGTTCTTC